The next 9 T cell receptor beta chains were all read from a single sample in a study of HIV-infected patients and healthy controls. Alpha and beta constant-region primers primed reverse transcription of 500 to 550 ng RNA. Separate chain-specific third strand synthesis with multiplexing indices produced the alpha and beta libraries. TCRdb used MiXCR to reprocess the 5' RACE reads, holding one entry per CDR3 protein. The top ten hold 21% of the sample, which has around 20,000 distinct CDR3 sequences, about 9% seen once. Roughly three months, about 14 weeks, into antiretroviral therapy, follow-up blood was collected. No cell fractionation was done, so the repertoire covers all unsorted peripheral blood T cells. The source was blood, collected during antiretroviral therapy. The receptors were gathered from an adult with HIV infection.

This clonotype was seen ten or more times. The CDR3 sequence: CASSLAQVAGGRETQYF. CDR3 nucleotide sequence: TGCGCCAGCAGCTTGGCCCAAGTAGCGGGAGGTCGAGAGACCCAGTACTTC. The chain couples TRBV5-1 to TRBJ2-5, with TRBD2 identical over 10 bases. Germline lookup yields CDR1 SGHRS and CDR2 YFSETQ. V was pared by 0 bases and J by 4 bases, with 9 bases of the junction left unmatched. The CDR3 spans 17 residues.

The sample holds many counts of this clonotype. This chain joins TRBV7-9 and TRBJ1-6; D is ambiguous. The CDR3 loop spans 14 amino acids. Per the germline V gene, CDR1 is SEHNR and CDR2 is FQNEAQ (reference sequence). The V gene lost 6 bases and the J gene lost 8 bases, with 14 bases spanning the gap. CDR3 in amino acids: CASSPTVTDSPLHF. The CDR3 bases are TGTGCCAGCAGTCCGACGGTTACGGATTCACCCCTCCACTTT.

This clonotype was detected many times. This chain joins TRBV5-1 and TRBJ2-2, with TRBD2 as a possible D gene (6 bases). The CDR3 covers 21 residues. CDR1 and CDR2 (germline): SGHRS, YFSETQ. Trimming left V 3 bases short and J 1 base short, with 28 bases between. The CDR3 sequence is CASSSFENSGYKVGNTGELFF. The CDR3 nucleotides are TGCGCCAGCAGCTCCTTCGAAAATAGCGGTTATAAGGTGGGGAACACCGGGGAGCTGTTTTTT.

This clonotype was detected ten times or more. The chain has TRBV5-4 and TRBJ1-1; D is ambiguous. There are 14 residues in the CDR3. Germline CDR1 is SGHNT and CDR2 is YYREEE (reference sequence). The V end was cut by 1 base, the J end by 5 bases, with 12 bases between. The CDR3 nucleotides read TGTGCCAGCAGCTTGTACCCCGAAAGGACTGAAGCTTTCTTT. Translated: CASSLYPERTEAFF. Based on the CDR3 plus reference TRBV5-4 and TRBJ1-1, the full variable domain is ETGVTQSPTHLIKTRGQQVTLRCSSQSGHNTVSWYQQALGQGPQFIFQYYREEENGRGNFPPRFSGLQFPNYSSELNVNALELDDSALYLCASSLYPERTEAFFGQGTRLTVV.

This clonotype was counted many times. The CDR3 sequence: CASSYAAVTDTQYF. For the CDR3, the DNA is TGTGCCAGCAGTTACGCGGCAGTCACAGATACGCAGTATTTT. The genes are TRBV6-2 or TRBV6-3 and TRBJ2-3; D remains unclear. V lost 2 bases and J 2 bases, leaving 8 bases between the germline ends. From germline, CDR1 is MNHEY and CDR2 SVGEGT. The CDR3 spans 14 residues.

The sample holds many counts of this clonotype. This chain connects TRBV24-1 to TRBJ1-2; TRBD1 might be the D (5 bases). This CDR3 is 14 amino acids long. Trimming left V 0 bases short and J 7 bases short, with 11 bases between. CDR1 and CDR2 (germline): KGHDR, SFDVKD. Here the CDR3 reads CATSDLSGAGGYTF. The CDR3 nucleotides are TGTGCCACCAGTGATTTGTCCGGGGCTGGTGGCTACACCTTC.

The rearrangement uses TRBV29-1 and TRBJ1-1, with TRBD1 matching over 9 bases. Germline CDR1 and CDR2: SQVTM and ANQGSEA. This CDR3 has 14 amino acids. The J segment lost 3 bases and the V segment lost 5 bases, leaving 7 bases of the junction unmatched. The CDR3 is CSVPKRQGDTEAFF. CDR3 bases: TGCAGCGTTCCTAAGCGACAGGGGGACACTGAAGCTTTCTTT. The variable domain in full, completed from reference TRBV29-1 and TRBJ1-1, reads SAVISQKPSRDICQRGTSLTIQCQVDSQVTMMFWYRQQPGQSLTLIATANQGSEATYESGFVIDKFPISRPNLTFSTLTVSNMSPEDSSIYLCSVPKRQGDTEAFFGQGTRLTVV.

This clonotype was picked up many times. The V and J genes are TRBV6-5 and TRBJ1-6; D gene uncertain. V was cut by 0 bases and J by 9 bases, with 15 bases left in between. The CDR3 covers 16 residues. Germline lookup yields CDR1 MNHEY and CDR2 SVGAGI. CDR3 in amino acids: CASSYSPPKGGSPLHF. In DNA, the CDR3 is TGTGCCAGCAGTTACTCTCCTCCGAAGGGAGGTTCACCCCTCCACTTT.

The chain employs TRBV24-1 and TRBJ2-3; 9 bases fit TRBD1. Trimming took 3 bases from V and 3 from J; bases not matched to a gene: 6. CDR1 is KGHDR and CDR2 is SFDVKD in the germline V gene. The length of the CDR3 is 16 residues. CDR3 sequence reads: CATSDVTGQGTDTQYF. CDR3 DNA sequence: TGTGCCACCAGTGATGTGACAGGACAGGGGACAGATACGCAGTATTTT.